The clone carrying this T cell receptor beta chain was observed a handful of times. Its target is unknown. This sample was taken from a study of response to subunit inactivated influenza vaccine. Study results and limitations: New T cells are recruited in small numbers by each seasonal influenza vaccination, according to the authors' suggestion.

TCRdb passed the RT-PCR reads through MiXCR, listing each CDR3 protein once. Of about 650,000 distinct CDR3 sequences in the sample, about 14% were seen once. The receptor's source is a man aged 50 to 60 who received an inactivated influenza vaccine. The sequencing used PBMCs from blood, collected 14 to 15 days before vaccination.

CDR3 coding DNA: TGTGCCAGCACTAGGACTAGCGGGGGTCTGGGGGATACGCAGTATTTT. It specifies CASTRTSGGLGDTQYF. V usage is TRBV12-3 or TRBV12-4 and J usage is TRBJ2-3; 13 nucleotides match TRBD2. The CDR3 contains 16 residues. V lost 7 bases to trimming and J lost 6 bases; unmatched junction nucleotides: 10.